A selection of T cell receptor beta chains follows, all from one sample in a study of blood T cell repertoires in COVID-19. The table came from immunoSEQ multiplex PCR; TCRdb's copy has only in-frame clones and leaves some out. The table has 150,000 or so clones, 85% to 90% seen once; the top ten hold roughly 12%. Sequenced input: peripheral blood. The receptor set was obtained from a man in his late teens or twenties with COVID-19, enrolled during active disease. Both conserved end residues are part of each CDR3. The D gene is left open where the match is weak. Some rows mark clone size as missing; the rest say once, few, many or name a class of expanded clone.

j_call v_call cdr3_length d_call clone_size cdr3_nt cdr3_aa
TRBJ2-7 TRBV28 14 TRBD2 NA TGTGCCAGCAGTCCAGTCGGGAGGGATAATGAGCAGTACTTC CASSPVGRDNEQYF
TRBJ2-2 TRBV27 15 NA NA TGTGCCAGCAGTCCCCGGAGGGCCCCCACCGGGGAGCTGTTTTTT CASSPRRAPTGELFF
TRBJ2-1 TRBV4-3 19 TRBD2 NA TGCGCCAGCAGCCAAGTATCTCCCCGAGCGGGAGGGCCGAAGAATGAGCAGTTCTTC CASSQVSPRAGGPKNEQFF
TRBJ2-3 TRBV28 15 TRBD1 once TGTGCCAGCACCTTCGACAGGGGGCGCACAGATACGCAGTATTTT CASTFDRGRTDTQYF
TRBJ2-5 TRBV15 17 NA NA TGTGCCACCAGCAGAGACCTTGGGGGGGGCGGGCAAGAGACCCAGTACTTC CATSRDLGGGGQETQYF
TRBJ2-7 TRBV12-5 13 TRBD1 NA TGTGCTAGTGGTTTGTCCACAGGGGGCGAGCAGTACTTC CASGLSTGGEQYF
TRBJ1-4 TRBV7-8 18 TRBD1 once TGTGCCAGCAGCTTAAGCCGGGACAGGGTAGGGGTAAAGGAAAAACTGCTTTTT CASSLSRDRVGVKEKLLF
TRBJ1-2 TRBV28 14 TRBD1 once TGTGCCAGCACTATTTCCGGGACAGACTATGGCTACACCTTC CASTISGTDYGYTF
TRBJ2-3 TRBV11-3 16 TRBD2 NA TGTGCCAGCAGCCCCCGGACTAGCGGAAACACAGATACGCAGTATTTT CASSPRTSGNTDTQYF
TRBJ2-4 TRBV11-2 17 TRBD2 once TGTGCCAGCAGCCCAACGAATAGCGGGATAGCCAAAAACATTCAGTACTTC CASSPTNSGIAKNIQYF
TRBJ2-7 TRBV29-1 11 NA NA TGCAGCGTTGGGTGCGCCTACGAGCAGTACTTC CSVGCAYEQYF
TRBJ1-5 TRBV6-2/TRBV6-3 15 NA NA TGTGCCAGCAGTTACTTCAGGCGGGAGAAGGAGCCCCAGCATTTT CASSYFRREKEPQHF
TRBJ1-6 TRBV3-1/TRBV3-2 14 NA few TGTGCCAGCAGCTCGGACAGCTATAATTCACCCCTCCACTTT CASSSDSYNSPLHF
TRBJ1-2 TRBV4-1 13 NA NA TGCGCCAGCAGCCAACAGGAAAACTATGGCTACACCTTC CASSQQENYGYTF
TRBJ2-4 TRBV27 13 NA NA TGTGCCAGCAGTCGGCGCGGGTGGGACATTCAGTACTTC CASSRRGWDIQYF
TRBJ2-7 TRBV7-2 13 TRBD1 NA TGTGCCAGCAGCTGGGGACAGTCCTACGAGCAGTACTTC CASSWGQSYEQYF
TRBJ2-5 TRBV9 14 NA NA TGTGCCAGCAGCCCGAGGGGAGGTCGGGAGACCCAGTACTTC CASSPRGGRETQYF
TRBJ2-2 TRBV24-1 18 TRBD1 NA TGTGCCACCAGTGACCGCAGGGGGCGTAAATCGAACACCGGGGAGCTGTTTTTT CATSDRRGRKSNTGELFF
TRBJ1-1 TRBV19 15 NA once TGTGCCAGTAGTATGAGTTCGGCAGGGAACACTGAAGCTTTCTTT CASSMSSAGNTEAFF
TRBJ2-1 TRBV28 16 TRBD2 NA TGTGCCAGCAGTTTATGGGGAGGGGACCTCTACAATGAGCAGTTCTTC CASSLWGGDLYNEQFF
TRBJ2-5 TRBV14 15 TRBD1 NA TGTGCCAGCAGCCGGGGACAGGGGACGGGAGAGACCCAGTACTTC CASSRGQGTGETQYF
TRBJ2-2 TRBV11-2 15 TRBD1 NA TGTGCCAGCACCTTAAGGACAGGGTACACCGGGGAGCTGTTTTTT CASTLRTGYTGELFF
TRBJ2-7 TRBV6-2/TRBV6-3 11 NA NA TGTGCCAGCAGCTTTGCCGGGGAGCAGTACTTC CASSFAGEQYF
TRBJ1-2 TRBV7-9 14 TRBD1 NA TGTGCCAGCAGCTTGAGGGACAGGGGGCATGGCTACACCTTC CASSLRDRGHGYTF
TRBJ2-1 TRBV25-1 12 NA NA TGTGCCAGCAGCGAGACTTACAATGAGCAGTTCTTC CASSETYNEQFF
TRBJ2-7 TRBV10-3 16 TRBD2 once TGTGCCATCAGCGGGACTAGCGGGATTGTAGGGTACGAGCAGTACTTC CAISGTSGIVGYEQYF
TRBJ2-1 TRBV19 12 NA NA TGTGCCACAACGGGGAGCTACAATGAGCAGTTCTTC CATTGSYNEQFF
TRBJ1-1 TRBV11-3 15 TRBD1 NA TGTGCCAGCAGCCCGGGACAGGGTGATGGCACTGAAGCTTTCTTT CASSPGQGDGTEAFF
TRBJ2-1 TRBV15 17 NA NA TGTGCCACCAGCAGAGCCCCACAGACGCACTCCTACAATGAGCAGTTCTTC CATSRAPQTHSYNEQFF
TRBJ2-3 TRBV7-8 17 NA NA TGTGCCAGCAGCTTAGCAACTAGCGCAGGGGGCACAGATACGCAGTATTTT CASSLATSAGGTDTQYF
TRBJ2-5 TRBV6-5 14 TRBD2 NA TGTGCCAGCAGTTACCGATTAGCGGGAGAGACCCAGTACTTC CASSYRLAGETQYF
TRBJ2-3 TRBV18 14 NA NA TGTGCCAGCTCTCAGAGCACAGGGCCAGATACGCAGTATTTT CASSQSTGPDTQYF
TRBJ1-4 TRBV7-6 16 NA NA TGTGCCAGCAGCTTAGTTCCTAGCCGGGGTAATGAAAAACTGTTTTTT CASSLVPSRGNEKLFF
TRBJ2-5 TRBV5-4 14 TRBD1 NA TGTGCCAGCAGCTCGACAGGGAATCCTGAGACCCAGTACTTC CASSSTGNPETQYF
TRBJ2-1 TRBV28 14 NA NA TGTGCCAGCAGTTTAGTTAGCTCCTACAATGAGCAGTTCTTC CASSLVSSYNEQFF
TRBJ1-1 TRBV27 13 NA NA TGTGCCAGCAGTTTTATTCTGAACACTGAAGCTTTCTTT CASSFILNTEAFF
TRBJ2-3 TRBV4-3 16 NA NA TGCGCCAGCAGCCAAGAAGTTACAGGGATAGCAGATACGCAGTATTTT CASSQEVTGIADTQYF
TRBJ2-7 TRBV30 12 TRBD1 NA TGTGCCTACAGGGGGAGTCTATACGAGCAGTACTTC CAYRGSLYEQYF
TRBJ2-7 TRBV30 13 NA NA TGTGCCTGTACAGGGTACGGTGATCACGAGCAGTACTTC CACTGYGDHEQYF
TRBJ1-2 TRBV10-3 13 NA NA TGTGCCATCAGTCGGACAGCTAACTATGGCTACACCTTC CAISRTANYGYTF
TRBJ2-7 TRBV6-6 13 NA NA TGTGCCAGCAGTCGACAGGCGTTCTACGAGCAGTACTTC CASSRQAFYEQYF
TRBJ2-6 TRBV18 15 NA NA TGTGCCAGCTCACCTTGGCAGGCTGGGGCCAACGTCCTGACTTTC CASSPWQAGANVLTF
TRBJ1-1 TRBV9 17 TRBD1 NA TGTGCCAGCAGCGCTCAACAGGGGGCGGGTAGGGACACTGAAGCTTTCTTT CASSAQQGAGRDTEAFF
TRBJ2-7 TRBV19 14 NA NA TGTGCCAGTAGTATGCGGGACAGTCCCTACGAGCAGTACTTC CASSMRDSPYEQYF
TRBJ2-5 TRBV6-6 16 TRBD2 NA TGTGCCAGCCGGGAATGGCGGGAGGGCCGGGAAGAGACCCAGTACTTC CASREWREGREETQYF
TRBJ1-5 TRBV27 16 NA NA TGTGCCAGCAGTCCCACGACAGAGCCTAGCAATCAGCCCCAGCATTTT CASSPTTEPSNQPQHF
TRBJ2-5 TRBV6-6 14 TRBD1 NA TGTGCCAGCAGTCAAGGGACAGGTCAAGAGACCCAGTACTTC CASSQGTGQETQYF
TRBJ1-1 TRBV28 14 NA NA TGTGCCAGCAGTTTAGGGCAGATGAACACTGAAGCTTTCTTT CASSLGQMNTEAFF
TRBJ1-3 TRBV29-1 14 NA NA TGCAGCGTCGACAGGTCCCTCTCTGGAAACACCATATATTTT CSVDRSLSGNTIYF
TRBJ1-3 TRBV7-2 15 NA few TGTGCCAGCAGCTTGGGGCGGAGACCTGGAAACACCATATATTTT CASSLGRRPGNTIYF
TRBJ2-7 TRBV6-1 15 NA NA TGTGCCAGCAGTGAAGCGCTGGACAGTCCCTACGAGCAGTACTTC CASSEALDSPYEQYF
TRBJ2-2 TRBV7-2 14 NA NA TGTGCCAGCAGCTCAATTCTAGCGACCGGGGAGCTGTTTTTT CASSSILATGELFF
TRBJ2-2 TRBV11-3 14 TRBD1 NA TGTGCCAGCAGCGTGGGACAGGGCACCGGGGAGCTGTTTTTT CASSVGQGTGELFF
TRBJ2-3 TRBV15 13 NA few TGTGCCACCAGCAGATTCCGGGGAGATACGCAGTATTTT CATSRFRGDTQYF
TRBJ1-2 TRBV28 19 NA NA TGTGCCAGCAGTTTTCTCCCACGGTTTAGTTCACCCGGCGGCTATGGCTACACCTTC CASSFLPRFSSPGGYGYTF
TRBJ1-1 TRBV7-8 15 NA NA TGTGCCAGCAGCTTAGAAGGACAGCAGAACACTGAAGCTTTCTTT CASSLEGQQNTEAFF
TRBJ2-7 TRBV27 14 NA NA TGTGCCAGCAGTTTAATCGGGAACTCCTACGAGCAGTACTTC CASSLIGNSYEQYF